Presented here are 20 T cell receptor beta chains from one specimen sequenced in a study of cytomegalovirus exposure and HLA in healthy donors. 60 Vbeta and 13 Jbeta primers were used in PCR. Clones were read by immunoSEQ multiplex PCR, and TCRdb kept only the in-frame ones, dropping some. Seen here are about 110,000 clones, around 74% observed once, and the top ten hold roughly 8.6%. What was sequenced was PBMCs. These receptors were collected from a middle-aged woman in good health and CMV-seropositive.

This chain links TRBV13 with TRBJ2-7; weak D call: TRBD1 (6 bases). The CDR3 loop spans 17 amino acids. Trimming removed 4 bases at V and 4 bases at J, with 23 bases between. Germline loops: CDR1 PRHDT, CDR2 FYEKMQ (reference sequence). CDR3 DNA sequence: TGTGCCAGCAGCTCGACGGACAGATCCCATAGAAGTTACGAGCAGTACTTC. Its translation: CASSSTDRSHRSYEQYF.

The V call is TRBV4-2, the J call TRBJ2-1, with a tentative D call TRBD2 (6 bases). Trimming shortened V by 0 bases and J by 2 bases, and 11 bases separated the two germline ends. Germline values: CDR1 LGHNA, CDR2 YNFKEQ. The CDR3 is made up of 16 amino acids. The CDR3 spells CASSQEATRPYNEQFF. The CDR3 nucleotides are TGTGCCAGCAGCCAAGAAGCGACTAGACCCTACAATGAGCAGTTCTTC.

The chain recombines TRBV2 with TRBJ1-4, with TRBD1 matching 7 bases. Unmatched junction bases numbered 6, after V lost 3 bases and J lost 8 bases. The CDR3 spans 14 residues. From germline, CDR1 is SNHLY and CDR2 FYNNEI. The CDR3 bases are TGTGCCAGCAGTGATTTGGCAGGGGGGGAAAAACTGTTTTTT. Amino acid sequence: CASSDLAGGEKLFF.

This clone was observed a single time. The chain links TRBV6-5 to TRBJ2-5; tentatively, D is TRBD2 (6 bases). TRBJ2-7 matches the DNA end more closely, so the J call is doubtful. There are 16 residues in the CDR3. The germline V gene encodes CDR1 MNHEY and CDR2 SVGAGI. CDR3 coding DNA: TGTGCCAGCAGTTCTATCGCCTGGCGGGAATCCTACGAGCAGTACTTC. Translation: CASSSIAWRESYEQYF.

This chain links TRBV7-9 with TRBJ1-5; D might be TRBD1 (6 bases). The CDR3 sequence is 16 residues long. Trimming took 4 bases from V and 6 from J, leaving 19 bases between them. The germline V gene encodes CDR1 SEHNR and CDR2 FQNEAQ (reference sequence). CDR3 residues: CASSSLEGERGQPQHF. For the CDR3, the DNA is TGTGCCAGCAGCTCCCTCGAGGGGGAAAGGGGTCAGCCCCAGCATTTT.

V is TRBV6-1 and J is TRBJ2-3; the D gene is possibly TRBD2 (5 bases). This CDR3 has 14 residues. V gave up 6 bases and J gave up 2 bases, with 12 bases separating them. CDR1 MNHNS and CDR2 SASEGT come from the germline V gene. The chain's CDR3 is CASSLSGLTDTQYF. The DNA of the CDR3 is TGTGCCAGCAGCCTCAGCGGCCTCACAGATACGCAGTATTTT.

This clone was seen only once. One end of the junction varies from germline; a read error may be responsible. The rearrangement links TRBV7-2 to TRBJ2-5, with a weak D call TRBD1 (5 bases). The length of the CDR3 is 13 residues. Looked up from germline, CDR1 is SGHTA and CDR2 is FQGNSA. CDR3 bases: TGTGCCAGCAGCCCAGGGTACCAAGAGATCCAGTACTTC. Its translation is CASSPGYQEIQYF.

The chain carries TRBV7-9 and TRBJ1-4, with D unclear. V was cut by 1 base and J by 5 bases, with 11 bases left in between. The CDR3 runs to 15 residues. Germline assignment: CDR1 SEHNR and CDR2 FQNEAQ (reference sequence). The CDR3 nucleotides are TGTGCCAGCAGCTTAGTTGCAACAAAGAATGAAAAACTGTTTTTT. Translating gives CASSLVATKNEKLFF.

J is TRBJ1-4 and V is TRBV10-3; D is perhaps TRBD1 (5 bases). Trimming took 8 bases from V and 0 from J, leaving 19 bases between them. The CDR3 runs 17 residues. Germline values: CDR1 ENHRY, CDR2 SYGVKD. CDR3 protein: CAIRGGATNATNEKLFF. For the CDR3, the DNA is TGTGCCATCCGGGGAGGGGCCACTAACGCAACTAATGAAAAACTGTTTTTT.

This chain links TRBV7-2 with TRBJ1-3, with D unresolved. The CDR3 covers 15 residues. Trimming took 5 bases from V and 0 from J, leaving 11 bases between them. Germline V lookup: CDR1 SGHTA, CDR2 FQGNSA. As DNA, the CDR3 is TGTGCCAGCAGCCCCAGACACATCTCTGGAAACACCATATATTTT. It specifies CASSPRHISGNTIYF.

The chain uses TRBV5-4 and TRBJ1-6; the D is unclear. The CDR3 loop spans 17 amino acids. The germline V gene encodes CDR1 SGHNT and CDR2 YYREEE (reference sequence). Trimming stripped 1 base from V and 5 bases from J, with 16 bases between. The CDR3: CASSLLLTQENNSPLHF. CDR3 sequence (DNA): TGTGCCAGCAGCTTGTTGTTAACTCAAGAGAATAATTCACCCCTCCACTTT.

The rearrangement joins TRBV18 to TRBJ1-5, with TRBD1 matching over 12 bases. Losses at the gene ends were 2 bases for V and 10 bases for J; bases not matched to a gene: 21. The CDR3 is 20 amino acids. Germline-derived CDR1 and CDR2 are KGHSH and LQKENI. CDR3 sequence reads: CASSPKMLGTGQGAGGPQHF. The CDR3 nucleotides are TGTGCCAGCTCACCAAAAATGTTGGGGACGGGACAGGGGGCCGGGGGTCCCCAGCATTTT.

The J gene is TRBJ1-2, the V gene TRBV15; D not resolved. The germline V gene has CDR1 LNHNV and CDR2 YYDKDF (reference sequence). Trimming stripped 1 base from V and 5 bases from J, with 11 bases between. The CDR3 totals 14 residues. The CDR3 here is CATSRGAALYGYTF. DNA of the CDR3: TGTGCCACCAGCAGAGGAGCAGCACTATATGGCTACACCTTC.

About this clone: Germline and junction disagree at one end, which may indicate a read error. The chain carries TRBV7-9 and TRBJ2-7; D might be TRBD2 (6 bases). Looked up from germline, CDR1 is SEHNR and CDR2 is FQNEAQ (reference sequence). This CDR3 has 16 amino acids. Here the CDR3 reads CSSSLVGGRDSYEQYF. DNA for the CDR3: TGTTCCAGCAGCTTAGTCGGAGGGAGAGACTCCTACGAGCAGTACTTC.

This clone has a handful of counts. CDR3 sequence: CASSSDSNTEAFF. The CDR3 DNA follows: TGTGCCAGCAGTTCGGACAGTAACACTGAAGCTTTCTTT. This chain uses TRBV6-4 with TRBJ1-1, with D possibly matching TRBD1 (6 bases). The V gene's germline CDR1 is MRHNA and CDR2 SNTAGT. V was trimmed by 5 bases and J by 2 bases, leaving 9 bases between them. The CDR3 runs to 13 residues.

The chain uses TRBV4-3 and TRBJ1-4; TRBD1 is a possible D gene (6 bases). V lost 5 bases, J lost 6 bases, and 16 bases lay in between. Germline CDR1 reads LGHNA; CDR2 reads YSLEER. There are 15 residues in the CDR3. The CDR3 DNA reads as TGCGCCAGCAGCTCTAAGGGGGGGAGGGATGAAAAACTGTTTTTT. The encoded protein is CASSSKGGRDEKLFF.

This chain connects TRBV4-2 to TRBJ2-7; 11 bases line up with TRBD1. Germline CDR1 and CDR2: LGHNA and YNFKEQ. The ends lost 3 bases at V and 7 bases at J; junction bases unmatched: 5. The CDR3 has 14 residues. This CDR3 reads CASSQGQGGSEQYF. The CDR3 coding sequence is TGTGCCAGCAGCCAGGGACAGGGGGGGTCAGAGCAGTACTTC.

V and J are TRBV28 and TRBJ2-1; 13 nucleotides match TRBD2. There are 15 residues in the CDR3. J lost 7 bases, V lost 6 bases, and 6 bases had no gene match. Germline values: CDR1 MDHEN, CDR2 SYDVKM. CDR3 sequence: CASSRPGLAGNEQFF. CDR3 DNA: TGTGCCAGCAGCCGACCGGGACTAGCGGGAAATGAGCAGTTCTTC.

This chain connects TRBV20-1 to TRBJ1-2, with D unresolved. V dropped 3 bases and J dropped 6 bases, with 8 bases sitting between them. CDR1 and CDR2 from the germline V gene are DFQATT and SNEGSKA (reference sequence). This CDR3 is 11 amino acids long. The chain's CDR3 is CSASFRDGYTF. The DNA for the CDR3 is TGCAGTGCTAGTTTCCGGGATGGCTACACCTTC.

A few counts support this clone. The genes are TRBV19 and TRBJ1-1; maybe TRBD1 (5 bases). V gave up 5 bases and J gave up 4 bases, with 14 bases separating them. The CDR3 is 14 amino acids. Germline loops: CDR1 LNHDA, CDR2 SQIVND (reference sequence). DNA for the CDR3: TGTGCCAGTAGTCCCCGGGGGTCCGGCACTGAAGCTTTCTTT. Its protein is CASSPRGSGTEAFF.